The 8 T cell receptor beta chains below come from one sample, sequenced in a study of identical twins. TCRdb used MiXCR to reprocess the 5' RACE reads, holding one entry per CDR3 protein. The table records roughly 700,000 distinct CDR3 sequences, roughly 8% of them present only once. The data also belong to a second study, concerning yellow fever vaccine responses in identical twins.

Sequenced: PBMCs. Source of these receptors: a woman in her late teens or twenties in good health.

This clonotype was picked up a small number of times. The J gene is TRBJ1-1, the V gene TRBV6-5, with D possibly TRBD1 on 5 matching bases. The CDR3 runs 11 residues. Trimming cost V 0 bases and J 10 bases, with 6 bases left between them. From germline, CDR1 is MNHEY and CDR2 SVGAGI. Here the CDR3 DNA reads TGTGCCAGCAGTTACTCCGGGGGAGCTTTCTTT. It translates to CASSYSGGAFF.

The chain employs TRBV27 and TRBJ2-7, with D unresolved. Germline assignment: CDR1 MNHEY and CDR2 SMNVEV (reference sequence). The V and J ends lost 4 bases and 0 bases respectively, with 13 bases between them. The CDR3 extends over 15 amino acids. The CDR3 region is CASSYSALSSYEQYF. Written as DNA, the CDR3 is TGTGCCAGCAGTTACTCGGCCCTAAGCTCCTACGAGCAGTACTTC.

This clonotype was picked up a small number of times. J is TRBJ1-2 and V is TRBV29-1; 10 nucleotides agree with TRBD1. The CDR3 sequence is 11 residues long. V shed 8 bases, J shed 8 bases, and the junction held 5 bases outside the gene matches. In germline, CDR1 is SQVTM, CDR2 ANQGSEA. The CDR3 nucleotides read TGCAGCTCCGGGACAGGGGACGGCTACACCTTC. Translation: CSSGTGDGYTF.

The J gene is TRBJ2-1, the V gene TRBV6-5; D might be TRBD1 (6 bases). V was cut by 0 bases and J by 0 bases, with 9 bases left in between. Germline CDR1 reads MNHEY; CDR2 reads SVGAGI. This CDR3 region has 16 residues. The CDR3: CASSYSIGGSYNEQFF. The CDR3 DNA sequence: TGTGCCAGCAGTTACTCGATAGGGGGCTCCTACAATGAGCAGTTCTTC.

CDR3 DNA: TGCAGCGTTGAAGGGCTAGCGGGTTGGGCGAACACCGGGGAGCTGTTTTTT. Its protein is CSVEGLAGWANTGELFF. The chain links TRBV29-1 to TRBJ2-2; TRBD2 agrees at 8 bases. V trimming: 1 base; J trimming: 0 bases; junction bases outside the gene matches: 7. The CDR3 sequence is 17 residues long. Germline V lookup: CDR1 SQVTM, CDR2 ANQGSEA.

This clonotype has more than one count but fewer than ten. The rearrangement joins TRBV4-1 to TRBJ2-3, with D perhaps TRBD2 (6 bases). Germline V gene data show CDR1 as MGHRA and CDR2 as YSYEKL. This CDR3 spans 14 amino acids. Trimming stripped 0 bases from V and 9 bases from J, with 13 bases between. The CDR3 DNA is TGCGCCAGCAGCCAAGAGGGATTCGCGGGGACGCAGTATTTT. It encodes CASSQEGFAGTQYF.

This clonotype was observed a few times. CDR3 region: CASSINQAGYSYNEQFF. CDR3 coding DNA: TGCGCCAGCAGCATAAACCAAGCGGGATACTCCTACAATGAGCAGTTCTTC. The rearrangement uses TRBV5-1 and TRBJ2-1, with 7 bases matching TRBD2. In germline, CDR1 is SGHRS, CDR2 YFSETQ. The CDR3 is made up of 17 amino acids. V gave up 4 bases and J gave up 0 bases; unmatched junction bases: 10.

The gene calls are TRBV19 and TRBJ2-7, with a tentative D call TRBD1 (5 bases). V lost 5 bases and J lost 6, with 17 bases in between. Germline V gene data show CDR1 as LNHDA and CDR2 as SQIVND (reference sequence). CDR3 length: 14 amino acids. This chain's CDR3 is CASSLMGRVSEQYF. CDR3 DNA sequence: TGTGCCAGTAGTTTGATGGGCAGGGTGAGCGAGCAGTACTTC.